These T cell receptor beta chains were read from a single sample in a study of cytomegalovirus exposure and HLA in healthy donors. The table came from immunoSEQ multiplex PCR; TCRdb's copy has only in-frame clones and leaves some out. Altogether about 150,000 clones are present, 70% to 85% being singletons, with the ten largest covering under 2.5%. Sequencing was carried out using PBMCs. The receptors were sampled from a man aged 30 to 45 in good health and CMV-seronegative. Both conserved end residues are part of each CDR3. Each record gives: clone size, J gene, D gene, V gene, CDR3 protein, CDR3 DNA. A D gene is named only where the DNA matches it firmly. Clone size is stated in some rows and not others, as once, few, many or a class when expanded.

size: few
J: TRBJ2-7
D: TRBD2
V: TRBV6-1
CDR3: CASRLAGETYEQYF
DNA: TGTGCCAGCAGACTAGCGGGGGAAACCTACGAGCAGTACTTC

size: -
J: TRBJ1-4
D: TRBD1
V: TRBV2
CDR3: CASSYAGQSNEKLFF
DNA: TGTGCCAGCAGCTACGCGGGACAGAGTAATGAAAAACTGTTTTTT

size: -
J: TRBJ1-1
D: -
V: TRBV14
CDR3: CASSPNMGGTEAFF
DNA: TGTGCCAGCAGCCCAAATATGGGAGGGACTGAAGCTTTCTTT

size: -
J: TRBJ1-1
D: TRBD1
V: TRBV19
CDR3: CASSRQGGDTEAFF
DNA: TGTGCCAGTAGTAGACAGGGTGGGGACACTGAAGCTTTCTTT

size: -
J: TRBJ2-1
D: -
V: TRBV19
CDR3: CASSMGASSYNEQFF
DNA: TGTGCCAGTAGTATGGGCGCGAGCTCCTACAATGAGCAGTTCTTC

size: few
J: TRBJ1-6
D: TRBD1
V: TRBV19
CDR3: CASSIATGSNSPLHF
DNA: TGTGCCAGTAGTATCGCGACAGGGAGTAATTCACCCCTCCACTTT

size: few
J: TRBJ1-1
D: -
V: TRBV7-6
CDR3: CASSQTPNTEAFF
DNA: TGTGCCAGCAGCCAAACACCGAACACTGAAGCTTTCTTT

size: -
J: TRBJ2-5
D: TRBD1
V: TRBV4-3
CDR3: CASSQGTGGQETQYF
DNA: TGCGCCAGCAGCCAAGGAACAGGGGGCCAAGAGACCCAGTACTTC

size: -
J: TRBJ1-2
D: TRBD1
V: TRBV14
CDR3: CASGQGGGYTF
DNA: TGTGCCAGCGGACAGGGTGGTGGCTACACCTTC

size: -
J: TRBJ2-5
D: -
V: TRBV5-1
CDR3: CASSLTSVVEGALETQYF
DNA: TGCGCCAGCAGCTTGACGTCGGTGGTGGAGGGGGCCTTAGAGACCCAGTACTTC

size: -
J: TRBJ1-6
D: -
V: TRBV6-1
CDR3: CASKKRGLSSPLHF
DNA: TGTGCCAGCAAAAAACGAGGGTTAAGCTCACCCCTCCACTTT

size: -
J: TRBJ2-1
D: TRBD2
V: TRBV7-3
CDR3: CASSLSGGTYNEQFF
DNA: TGTGCCAGCAGCTTGTCGGGGGGGACCTACAATGAGCAGTTCTTC

size: few
J: TRBJ2-7
D: -
V: TRBV4-3
CDR3: CASSLGAESSSYEQYF
DNA: TGCGCCAGCAGCCTAGGGGCCGAATCCAGCTCCTACGAGCAGTACTTC

size: -
J: TRBJ1-1
D: -
V: TRBV7-9
CDR3: CASSLVQARVNTEAFF
DNA: TGTGCCAGCAGCTTGGTACAGGCCCGAGTAAACACTGAAGCTTTCTTT

size: -
J: TRBJ1-4
D: -
V: TRBV29-1
CDR3: CSVVGGDEKLFF
DNA: TGCAGCGTTGTTGGGGGGGACGAAAAACTGTTTTTT

size: -
J: TRBJ1-1
D: -
V: TRBV6-6
CDR3: CASSYSGGAGYTEAFF
DNA: TGTGCCAGCAGTTACTCCGGGGGGGCCGGGTACACTGAAGCTTTCTTT

size: -
J: TRBJ1-1
D: TRBD1
V: TRBV5-4
CDR3: CASSGPLAGTGGPLNTEAFF
DNA: TGTGCCAGCAGCGGACCCCTCGCCGGGACAGGGGGACCTTTGAACACTGAAGCTTTCTTT

size: -
J: TRBJ1-4
D: TRBD1
V: TRBV14
CDR3: CASSQAGQGYEKLFF
DNA: TGTGCCAGCAGCCAAGCGGGACAGGGGTATGAAAAACTGTTTTTT

size: -
J: TRBJ2-1
D: -
V: TRBV5-4
CDR3: CASSPRQNEQFF
DNA: TGTGCCAGCAGCCCTAGGCAGAATGAGCAGTTCTTC

size: -
J: TRBJ1-1
D: TRBD1
V: TRBV7-2
CDR3: CASSSDRGHTEAFF
DNA: TGTGCCAGCAGCTCAGACAGGGGCCACACTGAAGCTTTCTTT

size: -
J: TRBJ2-7
D: -
V: TRBV5-4
CDR3: CASSPGLSSYEQYF
DNA: TGTGCCAGCAGCCCAGGACTAAGCTCCTACGAGCAGTACTTC

size: few
J: TRBJ2-3
D: TRBD2
V: TRBV6-1
CDR3: CASSGLAGGPDTQYF
DNA: TGTGCCAGCAGTGGACTAGCGGGGGGGCCAGATACGCAGTATTTT

size: -
J: TRBJ1-2
D: -
V: TRBV9
CDR3: CASSVGGSGYTF
DNA: TGTGCCAGCAGCGTAGGAGGTTCTGGCTACACCTTC

size: -
J: TRBJ2-5
D: TRBD2
V: TRBV18
CDR3: CASSPPGGVETQYF
DNA: TGTGCCAGCTCACCACCCGGGGGGGTTGAGACCCAGTACTTC

size: -
J: TRBJ2-7
D: TRBD2
V: TRBV5-4
CDR3: CASSTWTSGGYEQYF
DNA: TGTGCCAGCAGCACCTGGACTAGCGGGGGCTACGAGCAGTACTTC

size: -
J: TRBJ1-2
D: -
V: TRBV18
CDR3: CASSTGSSF
DNA: TGTGCCAGCTCCACAGGTTCCTCCTTC

size: -
J: TRBJ1-1
D: -
V: TRBV6-5
CDR3: CASSPFLRTEAFF
DNA: TGTGCCAGCAGCCCTTTCCTTAGAACTGAAGCTTTCTTT